This TCR beta chain was observed in a study of radiation and T cells in renal cell carcinoma. Here immunoSEQ multiplex PCR was the method, and the copy in TCRdb shows in-frame clones only, minus some. Altogether about 95,000 clones are present, around nine tenths being singletons, with the ten largest covering approximately 8.1%. As to time point: baseline pretreatment blood. Treatment defined: 15 Gy SBRT to primary tumor, nephrectomy 4 weeks later. The tumor was a clear cell renal cell carcinoma. Turning to this clone: Its antigen is as yet unknown.

Study findings and constraints: In blood, top tumor clones expanded by 2 weeks, shrinking by 4. Baseline intratumoral clonotype presence is unknown without pretreatment biopsies.

The receptor was derived from a man aged 50 to 60 with renal cell carcinoma. Sequences were derived from blood, sampled from a patient whose treatment included radiotherapy and nephrectomy.

The CDR3 protein is CASRIHVLGGYTF. The DNA of the CDR3 is TGTGCCAGCAGGATCCACGTTCTCGGGGGCTACACCTTC. The V call is TRBV28, the J call TRBJ1-2; no clear D. Germline assignment: CDR1 MDHEN and CDR2 SYDVKM. The CDR3 is 13 amino acids. V was clipped by 6 bases and J by 8 bases, with 16 bases between them.